A single sample is the source of the 6 T cell receptor beta chains below, sequenced in a study of cytomegalovirus exposure and HLA in healthy donors. The PCR had 60 Vbeta and 13 Jbeta primers. The repertoire was sequenced with immunoSEQ multiplex PCR; TCRdb's copy has only in-frame clones and lacks some. The data hold under 200,000 clones, with approximately 67% observed a single time. The sample was PBMCs. The receptors shown here come from a woman younger than 30 in good health and CMV-seropositive.

V is TRBV19 and J is TRBJ1-2; D uncertain. There are 14 residues in the CDR3. CDR1 LNHDA and CDR2 SQIVND come from the germline V gene (reference sequence). Trimming left V 1 base short and J 4 bases short, with 10 bases between. The CDR3 DNA is TGTGCCAGTAGTATAGTCGACACCGGCTATGGCTACACCTTC. This sequence encodes CASSIVDTGYGYTF.

The chain couples TRBV2 to TRBJ2-5, with 9 bases fitting TRBD1. The end of the DNA is better explained by TRBJ2-7, so the J call may be wrong. The CDR3 length is 13 residues. Germline values: CDR1 SNHLY, CDR2 FYNNEI. DNA of the CDR3: TGTGCCAGCACCGGGACAGGGCGCCCCGAGCAGTACTTC. Protein: CASTGTGRPEQYF.

This clone appeared a single time. The chain is built from TRBV28 and TRBJ1-5, with D possibly matching TRBD1 (5 bases). Trimming took 6 bases from V and 3 from J, leaving 15 bases between them. Germline lookup yields CDR1 MDHEN and CDR2 SYDVKM. The CDR3 has 15 residues. The CDR3 is CASSRREGINQPQHF. CDR3 in DNA: TGTGCCAGCAGCCGCAGGGAAGGGATCAATCAGCCCCAGCATTTT.

This clone came up a few times. The chain links TRBV27 to TRBJ2-5; 12 bases align to TRBD2. CDR1 MNHEY and CDR2 SMNVEV come from the germline V gene (reference sequence). V gave up 5 bases and J gave up 2 bases; unmatched junction bases: 12. CDR3 length: 18 residues. The CDR3 loop reads CASSLEPGLAGLQETQYF. The CDR3 DNA reads as TGTGCCAGCAGTCTCGAGCCGGGACTAGCGGGTCTTCAAGAGACCCAGTACTTC.

The gene calls are TRBV19 and TRBJ1-5; D ambiguous. With 4 bases removed from V and 0 bases from J, the gap between germline ends came to 10 bases. Germline CDR1 and CDR2: LNHDA and SQIVND (reference sequence). The CDR3 is 15 residues long. The CDR3 region has the DNA TGTGCCAGTAGTAGAGGTGAATATAGCAATCAGCCCCAGCATTTT. Protein: CASSRGEYSNQPQHF. The full variable domain, completed using reference TRBV19 and TRBJ1-5, is DGGITQSPKYLFRKEGQNVTLSCEQNLNHDAMYWYRQDPGQGLRLIYYSQIVNDFQKGDIAEGYSVSREKKESFPLTVTSAQKNPTAFYLCASSRGEYSNQPQHFGDGTRLSIL.

V and J are TRBV5-1 and TRBJ2-6, with D tentatively TRBD2 (7 bases). Germline V CDR1 and CDR2: SGHRS, YFSETQ. V was clipped by 0 bases and J by 3 bases, with 10 bases between them. The CDR3 loop spans 16 amino acids. This chain's CDR3 is CASSLARGHGANVLTF. DNA of the CDR3: TGCGCCAGCAGCTTGGCGCGGGGGCATGGGGCCAACGTCCTGACTTTC.